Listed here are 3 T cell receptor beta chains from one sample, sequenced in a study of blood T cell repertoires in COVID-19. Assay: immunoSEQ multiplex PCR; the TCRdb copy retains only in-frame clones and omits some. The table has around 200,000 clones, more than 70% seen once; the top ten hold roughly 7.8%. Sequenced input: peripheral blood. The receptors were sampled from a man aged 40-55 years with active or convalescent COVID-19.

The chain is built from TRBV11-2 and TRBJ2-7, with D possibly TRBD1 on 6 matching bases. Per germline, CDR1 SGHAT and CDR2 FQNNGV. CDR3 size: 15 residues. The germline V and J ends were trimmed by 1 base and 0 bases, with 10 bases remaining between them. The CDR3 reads CASSLGQVSSYEQYF. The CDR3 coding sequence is TGTGCCAGCAGCTTAGGACAGGTTTCCTCCTACGAGCAGTACTTC.

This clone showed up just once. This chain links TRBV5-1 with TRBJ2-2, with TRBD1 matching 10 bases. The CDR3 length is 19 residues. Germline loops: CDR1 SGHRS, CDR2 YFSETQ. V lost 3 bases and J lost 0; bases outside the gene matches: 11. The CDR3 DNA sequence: TGCGCCAGCAGCTCTTCTTGGTGGGACAGGGGCGCGAACACCGGGGAGCTGTTTTTT. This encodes CASSSSWWDRGANTGELFF. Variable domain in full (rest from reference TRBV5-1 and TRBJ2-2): KAGVTQTPRYLIKTRGQQVTLSCSPISGHRSVSWYQQTPGQGLQFLFEYFSETQRNKGNFPGRFSGRQFSNSRSEMNVSTLELGDSALYLCASSSSWWDRGANTGELFFGEGSRLTVL.

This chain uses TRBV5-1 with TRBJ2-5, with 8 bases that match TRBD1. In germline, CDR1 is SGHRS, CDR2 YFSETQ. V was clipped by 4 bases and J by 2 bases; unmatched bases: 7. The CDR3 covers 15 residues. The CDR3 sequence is CASSPNTGGQETQYF. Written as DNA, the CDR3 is TGCGCCAGCAGCCCGAATACAGGGGGGCAAGAGACCCAGTACTTC.